A selection of T cell receptor beta chains follows, all from one sample in a study of response to subunit inactivated influenza vaccine. TCRdb reanalysed the RT-PCR reads using MiXCR and keeps one entry per CDR3 protein. Among about 780,000 distinct CDR3 sequences listed, roughly 20% were seen once. Specimen: PBMCs from blood, collected approximately 5 days after vaccination. All receptors derive from a man aged 45-65 years who received an inactivated influenza vaccine. CDR3s include the opening cysteine and the closing phenylalanine or tryptophan. D genes are given only for firm matches. Size is stated for part of the rows, as once, few or many counts, or as a class when the clone is expanded.

>TRBJ2-1|NA|TRBV5-6|NA
TGTGCCAGCAGCTTGACACCCTTGAGTAACAATGAGCAGTTCTTC
CASSLTPLSNNEQFF
>TRBJ2-5|TRBD1|TRBV20-1|few
TGCAGTGCTAGAGGCCTACAGGGGGCTGGGGAGACCCAGTACTTC
CSARGLQGAGETQYF
>TRBJ2-1|TRBD2|TRBV7-2|few
TGTGCCAGCAGCTTAAATTCGGCGGGGGGGTACAATGAGCAGTTCTTC
CASSLNSAGGYNEQFF
>TRBJ2-1|NA|TRBV18|NA
TGTGCCAGCTCACCAACGGCAGGGAGCTCCTACAATGAGCAGTTCTTC
CASSPTAGSSYNEQFF
>TRBJ2-3|TRBD1|TRBV20-1|NA
TGCAGTGCTAGTTGGGGCTGGGACAGAGGCACAGATACGCAGTATTTT
CSASWGWDRGTDTQYF
>TRBJ2-7|TRBD1|TRBV7-7|few
TGTGCCAGCAGCCTCGGACAGGGAAAATACTACGAGCAGTACTTC
CASSLGQGKYYEQYF
>TRBJ2-2|NA|TRBV6-5|few
TGTGCCAGCAGTTACTCGGGACTTTTGAACACCGGGGAGCTGTTTTTT
CASSYSGLLNTGELFF
>TRBJ2-7|NA|TRBV20-1|few
TGCAGTGCTAGAGATGTGCGGAGGGACTACGAGCAGTACTTC
CSARDVRRDYEQYF
>TRBJ2-3|TRBD2|TRBV12-3/TRBV12-4|many
TGTGCCAGCAGTTGGACTAGCGGGGTTACGCATACGCAGTATTTT
CASSWTSGVTHTQYF
>TRBJ2-4|TRBD2|TRBV20-1|NA
TGCAGTGCTAGTGATGGTGGCGGGGGGGCCGGTTGGGGCATTCAGTACTTC
CSASDGGGGAGWGIQYF
>TRBJ2-5|NA|TRBV12-3/TRBV12-4|many
TGTGCCAGCAGTTTCCAGGTTAGGAAAGAGACCCAGTACTTC
CASSFQVRKETQYF
>TRBJ2-2|NA|TRBV29-1|NA
TGCAGCGTTGAAGATCCAGGGTTTGGGAACACCGGGGAGCTGTTTTTT
CSVEDPGFGNTGELFF
>TRBJ2-7|TRBD1|TRBV6-2/TRBV6-3|few
TGTGCCAGCAGGTCTCCGGGACAGGGCTACGAGCAGTACTTC
CASRSPGQGYEQYF
>TRBJ1-6|NA|TRBV5-6|few
TGTGCCAGCAGCCCAGGACGCACCTATAATTCACCCCTCCACTTT
CASSPGRTYNSPLHF
>TRBJ2-2|TRBD2|TRBV4-1|NA
TGCGCCAGCAGCCGTGGACTAGCGGGGTCCGACACCGGGGAGCTGTTTTTT
CASSRGLAGSDTGELFF
>TRBJ2-2|NA|TRBV29-1|few
TGCAGCGCCGGGGCTGCCGGGGAGCTGTTTTTT
CSAGAAGELFF
>TRBJ1-1|TRBD1|TRBV5-1|few
TGCGCCAGCAGCGGCGGACAGGGGAGGATCCGCACTGAAGCTTTCTTT
CASSGGQGRIRTEAFF
>TRBJ2-3|NA|TRBV4-3|few
TGCGCCAGCAGCCAAGATTGGGTGGGGATTAGCACAGATACGCAGTATTTT
CASSQDWVGISTDTQYF
>TRBJ1-5|TRBD1|TRBV2|NA
TGTGCCAGCAGTGAGGTGACAGGGGGCAGTCAGCCCCAGCATTTT
CASSEVTGGSQPQHF
>TRBJ2-7|TRBD1|TRBV28|few
TGTGCCAGCAGTTCGAATCGACAGGGTTTTCGCTACGAGCAGTACTTC
CASSSNRQGFRYEQYF
>TRBJ1-4|NA|TRBV12-3/TRBV12-4|few
TGTGCCAGCAGTCCCCTCCGGGAAAAACTGTTTTTT
CASSPLREKLFF
>TRBJ2-5|NA|TRBV24-1|few
TGTGCCACCAGTGGGCAACAGGGACGTAGGGAGACCCAGTACTTC
CATSGQQGRRETQYF
>TRBJ2-7|TRBD1|TRBV5-5|NA
TGTGCCAGCAGCTTGGCCCCGACAGGGGGAGAACCCTACGAGCAGTACTTC
CASSLAPTGGEPYEQYF
>TRBJ2-5|NA|TRBV7-9|many
TGTGCCAGCAGCACGGGACGGACTACTCAAGAGACCCAGTACTTC
CASSTGRTTQETQYF
>TRBJ2-3|TRBD1|TRBV12-3/TRBV12-4|NA
TGTGCCAGCAGGGGACCGGGACAGGGGTGGGATACGCAGTATTTT
CASRGPGQGWDTQYF
>TRBJ2-7|NA|TRBV5-1|few
TGCGCCAGCAGGGCCGGGACCGACGAGCAGTACTTC
CASRAGTDEQYF
>TRBJ1-1|NA|TRBV4-3|few
TGCGCCAGCAGCCACCCGGGACACCCAACCGAAGCTTTCTTT
CASSHPGHPTEAFF
>TRBJ2-5|NA|TRBV12-3/TRBV12-4|few
TGTGCCAGCAGGGAAGCAGGGTCAGAGACCCAGTACTTC
CASREAGSETQYF
>TRBJ2-1|TRBD1|TRBV6-2/TRBV6-3|few
TGTGCCAGCAAAGAAAGACAGGGAACCTACAATGAGCAGTTCTTC
CASKERQGTYNEQFF
>TRBJ2-5|NA|TRBV6-2/TRBV6-3|few
TGTGCCAGTAGTTGGGGCAGACAAGAGACCCAGTACTTC
CASSWGRQETQYF
>TRBJ2-5|TRBD1|TRBV2|NA
TGTGCCAGCAGAGCCGGGACAGGGCAAGAGACCCAGTACTTC
CASRAGTGQETQYF
>TRBJ2-1|TRBD2|TRBV15|few
TGTGCCACCAGCAGACACCTCGGGGGAGGGGAGCAGTTCTTC
CATSRHLGGGEQFF
>TRBJ2-7|TRBD2|TRBV20-1|NA
TGCAGTGCTAGACCTCTGGCGTGGGAGGGCCACGAGCAGTACTTC
CSARPLAWEGHEQYF
>TRBJ2-7|NA|TRBV7-9|NA
TGTGCCAGCAGCTTCGAAGCCTCCTACGAGCAGTACTTC
CASSFEASYEQYF
>TRBJ1-5|TRBD1|TRBV29-1|few
TGCAGCGTTGCCCATGGGACAGGTAATCAGCCCCAGCATTTT
CSVAHGTGNQPQHF
>TRBJ1-6|TRBD1|TRBV5-1|few
TGCGCCAGCAGCGAAGGACAGGGGCAGAATTCACCCCTCCACTTT
CASSEGQGQNSPLHF
>TRBJ2-7|NA|TRBV5-1|NA
TGCGCCAGCAGCTCTAGCGTCGGATTGGAGCAGTACTTC
CASSSSVGLEQYF
>TRBJ2-2|TRBD2|TRBV7-6|NA
TGTGCCAGCAGCGAACTCGAACTAGCGGGAGGACTGAACACCGGGGAGCTGTTTTTT
CASSELELAGGLNTGELFF
>TRBJ2-3|TRBD2|TRBV4-1|once
TGCGCCAGCAGAGTCGCGGGGGGGCCCTCAGATACGCAGTATTTT
CASRVAGGPSDTQYF
>TRBJ2-7|NA|TRBV20-1|NA
TGCAGTGCTAGGTCTGGCAGCTCGGCGCCTCTGCTCCAGTACTTC
CSARSGSSAPLLQYF
>TRBJ2-5|NA|TRBV20-1|NA
TGCAGTGCGAACGTACAGGCCGGGGAGACCCAGTACTTC
CSANVQAGETQYF
>TRBJ2-7|NA|TRBV12-3/TRBV12-4|many
TGTGCCAGCAGTTTTGGGACCGGCGGAGAATACGAGCAGTACTTC
CASSFGTGGEYEQYF
>TRBJ2-2|TRBD2|TRBV5-4|NA
TGTGCCAGCAGCCCGGGACTAGCGCTCACCGGGGAGCTGTTTTTT
CASSPGLALTGELFF
>TRBJ2-7|TRBD2|TRBV11-1|few
TGTGCCAGCAGCTCGCCCGGGTCGACTAGCGGGGGGGCATTCTCCGTCTACGAGCAGTACTTC
CASSSPGSTSGGAFSVYEQYF
>TRBJ2-1|TRBD1|TRBV10-3|NA
TGTGCCATCAGTGGGACAGGGGCGCAGTTCTTC
CAISGTGAQFF
>TRBJ2-1|NA|TRBV20-1|many
TGCAGTGCTAGCCCGGGCTCCTACAATGAGCAGTTCTTC
CSASPGSYNEQFF
>TRBJ2-7|TRBD1|TRBV15|many
TGTGCCACCAGCAGGGGCGTCGGGACAGGGGGCTACGAGCAGTACTTC
CATSRGVGTGGYEQYF
>TRBJ1-6|NA|TRBV15|few
TGTGCCACCAGCATAGAGCCCAGGGGAAATTCACCCCTCCACTTT
CATSIEPRGNSPLHF
>TRBJ2-7|TRBD2|TRBV20-1|NA
TGCAGTGCACAACTAGCGGGAGGGCCCCCCGAGCAGTACTTC
CSAQLAGGPPEQYF
>TRBJ1-4|NA|TRBV2|NA
TGTGCCAGCAGTGAAGCGGGTGAAAAACTGTTTTTT
CASSEAGEKLFF
>TRBJ2-2|TRBD1|TRBV3-1|few
TGTGCCAGCAGCCAACGACAGGGACCCACCGGGGAGCTGTTTTTT
CASSQRQGPTGELFF
>TRBJ1-4|NA|TRBV20-1|NA
TGCAGTGCGGGGGTAATCGGTGAAAAACTGTTTTTT
CSAGVIGEKLFF
>TRBJ2-3|NA|TRBV7-8|NA
TGTGCCAGCAGTCCCGGACTATTCAATACGCAGTATTTT
CASSPGLFNTQYF
>TRBJ1-4|TRBD1|TRBV20-1|NA
TGCAGTGCTAGAGATAGGCAGGGGGCGAGTGAAAAACTGTTTTTT
CSARDRQGASEKLFF
>TRBJ2-7|NA|TRBV3-1|many
TGTGCCAGCAGCCAAGGCCATCAAAACAGGTACTACGAGCAGTACTTC
CASSQGHQNRYYEQYF
>TRBJ1-2|NA|TRBV5-1|NA
TGCGCCAGCAGCTTGGAGCGGGAAGCTAACTATGGCTACACCTTC
CASSLEREANYGYTF